This entry concerns a single TCR beta chain. Its antigen is unidentified. This record belongs to a study of T cell repertoires in cytomegalovirus infection. The study, taken as a whole, reports: HLA-C-restricted CMV clonotypes gave the most frequent clonotype in two of eight donors. Carriers of CMV and the relevant HLA type were discriminated by public TCR beta frequency.

One entry per CDR3 protein, called by TCRdb with MiXCR from the reads. The sample lists 350,000 to 550,000 distinct CDR3 sequences, approximately 31% occurring once. Sequences were obtained from PBMCs. This sequence originates from a human donor in good health (CMV status not recorded). Some clones in this sample may be carry-over from other donors' samples.

The chain's CDR3 is CSARKGAGYQETQYF. The CDR3 nucleotides are TGCAGTGCTAGAAAAGGGGCGGGGTACCAAGAGACCCAGTACTTC. The chain couples TRBV20-1 to TRBJ2-5; maybe TRBD2 (6 bases). The germline gives CDR1 DFQATT, CDR2 SNEGSKA (reference sequence). V was cut by 2 bases and J by 0 bases, with 13 bases left in between. CDR3 size: 15 residues.